This T cell receptor beta chain is drawn from a study of shared clonotypes between healthy human individuals. The method was immunoSEQ multiplex PCR; TCRdb's version includes in-frame clones alone and lacks a portion of them. Of some 500,000 clones in the sample, 79% are singletons; the top ten hold more than 10%. The CDR3 has 15 amino acids. Germline CDR1 and CDR2: MDHEN and SYDVKM. V gave up 1 base and J gave up 6 bases, with 13 bases separating them. The donors, healthy adults who were HIV-negative, had experienced no recent acute infections or vaccinations. Nashville, Tennessee was home to all donors, who were Caucasian adults.

The V and J genes are TRBV28 and TRBJ1-5, with a weak D call TRBD1 (6 bases). Sample: PBMCs. This TCR derives from a woman aged 40 to 55 in good health. Some clones in this sample may be carry-over from other donors' samples. The DNA of the CDR3 is TGTGCCAGCAGTTTATCTTCCAGGGGAAGTCAGCCCCAGCATTTT. It codes for CASSLSSRGSQPQHF.